The 10 T cell receptor beta chains listed next were all sequenced from one sample in a study of T cells in Graves' hyperthyroidism and ophthalmopathy. RNA transcripts gave rise to amplified TCR beta CDR3 regions. First-round RT-PCR with HTBI primers amplified the TCR CDR3 region. From the multiplex PCR reads, TCRdb called clonotypes with MiXCR, one entry per CDR3 protein. The data show about 520,000 distinct CDR3 sequences, roughly 25% seen once. The sequencing sample was made of blood. Every receptor here comes from a woman aged 25 to 45 with Graves' ophthalmopathy.

This chain uses TRBV5-5 with TRBJ1-2; D is undetermined. V lost 5 bases, J lost 3 bases, and 14 bases lay in between. The CDR3 sequence is 14 residues long. Germline CDR1 is SGHKS and CDR2 is YYEKEE (reference sequence). CDR3 coding DNA: TGTGCCAGCAGGGACGTACCGACGGACTATGGCTACACCTTC. This sequence encodes CASRDVPTDYGYTF.

This chain joins TRBV19 and TRBJ1-5; D is unresolved. The CDR3 has 14 residues. Trimming cost V 0 bases and J 8 bases, with 11 bases left between them. Germline assignment: CDR1 LNHDA and CDR2 SQIVND (reference sequence). CDR3 DNA sequence: TGTGCCAGTAGTATAGAAGCGGGGTTGAAGCCCCAGCATTTT. Translating gives CASSIEAGLKPQHF.

The V call is TRBV25-1, the J call TRBJ2-3; no firm D call. With 1 base removed from V and 2 bases from J, the gap between germline ends came to 1 base. This CDR3 has 12 residues. Germline V CDR1 and CDR2: MGHDK, SYGVNS. The CDR3 coding sequence is TGTGCCAGCAGTGAATTCACAGATACGCAGTATTTT. Translated, it gives CASSEFTDTQYF.

This clonotype was seen ten or more times. This chain joins TRBV15 and TRBJ1-1, with D unclear. The CDR3 has 13 residues. Trimming removed 0 bases from V and 5 bases from J, with 7 bases in between. Germline CDR1 LNHNV, CDR2 YYDKDF (reference sequence). Here the CDR3 reads CATSRDPGTEAFF. The CDR3 nucleotides are TGTGCCACCAGCAGAGATCCGGGAACTGAAGCTTTCTTT.

The V gene is TRBV14, the J gene TRBJ2-7, with TRBD2 matching over 13 bases. The CDR3 has 18 residues. In germline, CDR1 is SGHDN, CDR2 FVKESK. With 2 bases clipped from V and 6 bases from J, the junction kept 13 bases outside the gene matches. The CDR3 here is CASSQPGLAGKRRLEQYF. DNA for the CDR3: TGTGCCAGCAGCCAACCGGGACTAGCGGGGAAAAGAAGGCTCGAGCAGTACTTC.

The chain is built from TRBV14 and TRBJ1-1; perhaps TRBD1 as D (5 bases). With 1 base removed from V and 8 bases from J, the gap between germline ends came to 14 bases. The CDR3 has 14 amino acids. The germline V gene has CDR1 SGHDN and CDR2 FVKESK. The DNA for the CDR3 is TGTGCCAGCAGCCAAGTTGGGGCTCGGATAGAAGCTTTCTTT. This gives the protein CASSQVGARIEAFF. The full variable domain, rest sourced from reference TRBV14 and TRBJ1-1, is EAGVTQFPSHSVIEKGQTVTLRCDPISGHDNLYWYRRVMGKEIKFLLHFVKESKQDESGMPNNRFLAERTGGTYSTLKVQPAELEDSGVYFCASSQVGARIEAFFGQGTRLTVV.

The sample holds many counts of this clonotype. J is TRBJ1-2 and V is TRBV5-1; tentative D call: TRBD1 (5 bases). The V gene's germline CDR1 is SGHRS and CDR2 YFSETQ. This CDR3 is 15 amino acids long. Trimming removed 2 bases at V and 5 bases at J, with 16 bases between. The CDR3 DNA reads as TGCGCCAGCAGCTTTAGCCAGGGTTCTTTGTATGGCTACACCTTC. This translates into CASSFSQGSLYGYTF.

This clonotype was detected ten times or more. This CDR3 reads CASSEGVSNQPQHF. The CDR3 DNA sequence: TGCGCCAGCAGCGAAGGGGTTAGCAATCAGCCCCAGCATTTT. The chain combines TRBV5-1 with TRBJ1-5, with D perhaps matching TRBD1 (5 bases). The CDR3 runs 14 residues. Trimming removed 4 bases at V and 0 bases at J, with 8 bases between. Germline CDR1 is SGHRS and CDR2 is YFSETQ.

This clonotype was recorded at least ten times. The chain is built from TRBV20-1 and TRBJ2-2; D not resolved. The CDR3 spans 11 residues. The germline V gene has CDR1 DFQATT and CDR2 SNEGSKA (reference sequence). V shed 5 bases and J shed 2 bases, with 3 bases lying between them. CDR3 in DNA: TGCAGTGCTCCTAACACCGGGGAGCTGTTTTTT. Protein sequence: CSAPNTGELFF.

This clonotype has at least ten counts. The chain's CDR3 is CASSPIEGPTNTGELFF. In nucleotides, the CDR3 is TGTGCCAGCAGCCCGATCGAGGGACCGACTAACACCGGGGAGCTGTTTTTT. The chain carries TRBV7-2 and TRBJ2-2; D may match TRBD1 or TRBD2 (5 bases each). CDR3 length: 17 amino acids. Germline values: CDR1 SGHTA, CDR2 FQGNSA. Trimming took 5 bases from V and 2 from J, leaving 18 bases between them.